The clone carrying this T cell receptor (beta chain) was counted a few times. The V gene lost 5 bases and the J gene lost 0 bases, with 11 bases spanning the gap. The germline gives CDR1 DFQATT, CDR2 SNEGSKA (reference sequence). There are 13 residues in the CDR3. Genomic DNA was employed as the template in profiling TCR beta VDJ and CDR3. TCRdb re-called the reads through MiXCR, storing one row per CDR3 protein. The sample lists under 200,000 distinct CDR3 sequences; 64% were seen once. The sample comes from a study of CD8+CD57+ T cells in acquired aplastic anemia. About the research overall: Sorted CD4+ and CD8+ cells yielded 3.2 ug of DNA on average.

This sequence joins TRBV20-1 and TRBJ2-7; maybe TRBD2 (6 bases). This TCR was sampled from a human donor with severe aplastic anemia or a healthy control (not recorded which). The specimen was sorted CD4+, CD8+, or CD8+CD57+ T cells (not recorded which) from PBMCs. The CDR3 loop is CSASGTGSYEQYF. The CDR3 nucleotides read TGCAGTGCTTCCGGGACTGGCTCCTACGAGCAGTACTTC.